This T cell receptor (beta chain) was found in a study of blood T cell repertoires in COVID-19. Study details: Samples representing acute and convalescent COVID-19 were sourced from the United States, Italy and Spain. Sample material is recorded as cDNA or gDNA derived from T cells, B-cell-depleted T cells, or PBMCs.

Per the original data handling: How many nucleated cells were present was estimated from reference gene primer amplification. The protocol was immunoSEQ multiplex PCR, while the TCRdb copy is restricted to in-frame clones and leaves out a portion. The V and J calls and clone size were taken over from that table, and D and trimming were inferred from the DNA. The profile covers over 80,000 clones, with about 88% appearing a single time and just under 3% taken by the ten largest. The CDR3 loop spans 14 amino acids. Germline-derived CDR1 and CDR2 are SGHRS and YFSETQ. The germline V and J ends were trimmed by 9 bases and 3 bases, with 15 bases remaining between them.

This receptor was identified in a woman of 80 years or more with acute or convalescent COVID-19. Material: peripheral blood. V usage is TRBV5-1 and J usage is TRBJ2-2; perhaps TRBD1 as D (6 bases). This chain's CDR3 is CATNWDTHTGELFF. Written as DNA, the CDR3 is TGCGCCACCAATTGGGACACTCACACCGGGGAGCTGTTTTTT.